One sample yielded the 15 T cell receptor beta chains listed below, sequenced in a study of CXCR3-negative and CXCR3-positive naive CD8 T cells. Findings of the study overall: Compared with CXCR3-negative naive cells, CXCR3-positive naive cells showed more hydrophobic TRB CDR3s.

Their antigens remain unidentified. Each TRB cDNA library was prepared by 5' RACE (with UMI labels). Each CDR3 protein gets one entry in TCRdb, which reprocessed the 5' RACE reads and gives no DNA. The sample has 140,000 to 150,000 distinct CDR3 sequences. The sequenced sample was naive CXCR3+ CD8+ T cells from blood. This sample's subset: CD45RO-CCR7+CD27+CD95- naive CD8+ T cells expressing CXCR3 (TNR3+). These receptor sequences come from a human donor in good health. Some clones in this sample may be carry-over from other donors' samples.

The chain is built from TRBV6-5 and TRBJ1-1. The CDR3 is 13 residues long. Germline assignment: CDR1 MNHEY and CDR2 SVGAGI. The CDR3 region is CASSPTLRTEAFF.

The chain employs TRBV7-9 and TRBJ2-5; TCRdb lists TRBD2, though no DNA is available to test this call. Germline assignment: CDR1 SEHNR and CDR2 FQNEAQ (reference sequence). This CDR3 has 11 amino acids. The CDR3 spells CASSQGTSKYF. Filled out from reference TRBV7-9 and TRBJ2-5, the complete variable domain reads DTGVSQNPRHKITKRGQNVTFRCDPISEHNRLYWYRQTLGQGPEFLTYFQNEAQLEKSRLLSDRFSAERPKGSFSTLEIQRTEQGDSAMYLCASSQGTSKYFGPGTRLLVL.

The chain has TRBV5-1 and TRBJ2-7; TCRdb's D gene call, TRBD2, goes unchecked for lack of DNA. The CDR3 has 13 residues. The germline V gene encodes CDR1 SGHRS and CDR2 YFSETQ. This CDR3 is CASSFEGPGEQYF. Using reference TRBV5-1 and TRBJ2-7 for the parts outside the CDR3, the full variable domain is KAGVTQTPRYLIKTRGQQVTLSCSPISGHRSVSWYQQTPGQGLQFLFEYFSETQRNKGNFPGRFSGRQFSNSRSEMNVSTLELGDSALYLCASSFEGPGEQYFGPGTRLTVT.

This chain connects TRBV15 to TRBJ2-2. CDR1 and CDR2 from the germline V gene are LNHNV and YYDKDF (reference sequence). The CDR3 consists of 12 residues. The CDR3 region is CATSRGAGELFF.

This rearrangement joins TRBV2 to TRBJ2-3. This CDR3 region has 12 residues. The germline V gene encodes CDR1 SNHLY and CDR2 FYNNEI. CDR3 loop: CASSDLGGTQYF. Filled out from reference TRBV2 and TRBJ2-3, the complete variable domain reads EPEVTQTPSHQVTQMGQEVILRCVPISNHLYFYWYRQILGQKVEFLVSFYNNEISEKSEIFDDQFSVERPDGSNFTLKIRSTKLEDSAMYFCASSDLGGTQYFGPGTRLTVL.

This chain joins TRBV2 and TRBJ2-5. Germline assignment: CDR1 SNHLY and CDR2 FYNNEI. The CDR3 loop spans 15 amino acids. CDR3 in amino acids: CASSESSATVGTQYF.

V is TRBV28 and J is TRBJ2-7; without DNA, the TCRdb call of TRBD1 cannot be checked. CDR1 and CDR2 (germline): MDHEN, SYDVKM. The CDR3 totals 13 residues. CDR3 protein: CASSRQGIDEQYF. Filled out from reference TRBV28 and TRBJ2-7, the complete variable domain reads DVKVTQSSRYLVKRTGEKVFLECVQDMDHENMFWYRQDPGLGLRLIYFSYDVKMKEKGDIPEGYSVSREKKERFSLILESASTNQTSMYLCASSRQGIDEQYFGPGTRLTVT.

The V call is TRBV2, the J call TRBJ2-3; TCRdb calls TRBD1, which cannot be checked without DNA. The CDR3 totals 15 residues. From germline, CDR1 is SNHLY and CDR2 FYNNEI. CDR3 sequence: CASGSPLAPTDTQYF.

CDR3 protein: CASSLGTGSEQYF. The rearrangement uses TRBV7-8 and TRBJ2-7; TCRdb gives TRBD1 as the D gene, but with no DNA this cannot be confirmed. Germline-derived CDR1 and CDR2 are SGHVS and FQNEAQ. The CDR3 length is 13 residues.

V is TRBV6-2 or TRBV6-3 and J is TRBJ1-5; the D gene TCRdb calls, TRBD1, cannot be checked with no DNA. This CDR3 is built from 13 residues. Germline V gene data show CDR1 as MNHEY and CDR2 as SVGEGT. The CDR3 region is CASRDRGFQPQHF.

The J gene is TRBJ2-4, the V gene TRBV28; TCRdb's assignment of TRBD2 cannot be checked, as there is no DNA. There are 13 residues in the CDR3. Germline assignment: CDR1 MDHEN and CDR2 SYDVKM. The CDR3 here is CASSGTSETIQYF.

The rearrangement joins TRBV7-6 to TRBJ2-5; TCRdb proposes TRBD1, but this gene call is untestable without DNA. The CDR3 has 15 amino acids. The germline gives CDR1 SGHVS, CDR2 FNYEAQ. The CDR3 loop is CASTDEAGVIETQYF.

This chain links TRBV9 with TRBJ2-2; TCRdb designates TRBD1, a call that cannot be tested without DNA. The CDR3 contains 17 residues. Germline V gene sequence: CDR1 SGDLS, CDR2 YYNGEE. The CDR3 sequence is CASSPRGQGAETGELLF.

The chain combines TRBV13 with TRBJ2-3; there is no DNA to check the TCRdb D call of TRBD1. Germline CDR1 and CDR2: PRHDT and FYEKMQ (reference sequence). The CDR3 loop spans 17 amino acids. The CDR3 reads CASSLSGEGASTDTQYF.

CDR3 protein: CASSLTGVFYNSPLHF. This chain connects TRBV7-3 to TRBJ1-6. This CDR3 region has 16 residues. Looked up from germline, CDR1 is SGHTA and CDR2 is FQGTGA.